This record covers a single T cell receptor beta chain. It lacks a known antigen. No base-level quality is on record; no much larger clone is a single base apart. This entry belongs to a study of CD8+CD57+ T cells in acquired aplastic anemia (dated by TCRdb to the late 2010s). At the level of the whole study: DNA extracted from sorted CD4+ and CD8+ cells had a mean of around 3.3 ug, with a range of roughly 0.17 to 30 ug. Here is what the overall study found, with its caveats: No significant difference in CD8+ Simpson's diversity was found between patients and healthy controls (P=0.060). Although under 35 CD8+ CDR3 sequences were shared by patients and controls, these sequences appeared highly expressed in patients and within the immunodominant clones of patients.

Genomic DNA was used as template for profiling of TCR beta VDJ combinations and CDR3 sequences. An Illumina HiSeq 2000 was used for TCR repertoire sequencing. In the original analysis: TRBV/TRBJ rearrangement plots, CDR3 size and DJ length profiles, and Simpson's diversity index were used to assess repertoires. The most abundant DNA sequence in the deep sequencing data was taken as the immunodominant clone. CDR3 amino acid sequences were checked for sharing across subjects and were also compared against the VDJdb database and published repertoires. The public reads were reanalyzed by TCRdb: fastp trimming at Q25, MiXCR alignment, in-frame beta chains only. Each record represents a unique CDR3 protein, reported with the most common genes and DNA among its rows. The V and J calls were determined by TCRdb, not by the authors. Across this sample there are approximately 270,000 distinct CDR3 sequences, with 55% to 65% seen only once. The biggest ten clones account for approximately 8% of the sample.

CDR1 and CDR2 are drawn from the germline V gene: LGHNA, YNFKEQ. Inclusive of the bounding cysteine and phenylalanine, the CDR3 is 12 residues long. Only CDR3 DNA is held: 36 bases, read in frame from base 1. The junction shows trimming of 6 bases on V and 7 bases on J, plus 10 bases between the germline ends. The study deep-sequenced TCR repertoires of sorted CD4+ and CD8+ blood T cells from severe aplastic anemia patients and healthy subjects. Ficoll-Paque density gradient centrifugation was used to isolate peripheral blood mononuclear cells. Before DNA was extracted, CD4+ and CD8+ T cells were sorted using either FACS or magnetic beads.

The rearrangement joined TRBV4-2 to TRBJ2-1; TRBD1 is a possible D gene, resting on 5 matching bases. The TCR sequence derives from a human donor with severe aplastic anemia or a healthy control (not recorded which). The sample consisted of sorted CD4+, CD8+, or CD8+CD57+ T cells (not recorded which) from PBMCs. The CDR3 corresponds to CASSSRVNEQFF. The sequenced DNA: TGTGCCAGCAGTTCCAGGGTAAATGAGCAGTTCTTC.